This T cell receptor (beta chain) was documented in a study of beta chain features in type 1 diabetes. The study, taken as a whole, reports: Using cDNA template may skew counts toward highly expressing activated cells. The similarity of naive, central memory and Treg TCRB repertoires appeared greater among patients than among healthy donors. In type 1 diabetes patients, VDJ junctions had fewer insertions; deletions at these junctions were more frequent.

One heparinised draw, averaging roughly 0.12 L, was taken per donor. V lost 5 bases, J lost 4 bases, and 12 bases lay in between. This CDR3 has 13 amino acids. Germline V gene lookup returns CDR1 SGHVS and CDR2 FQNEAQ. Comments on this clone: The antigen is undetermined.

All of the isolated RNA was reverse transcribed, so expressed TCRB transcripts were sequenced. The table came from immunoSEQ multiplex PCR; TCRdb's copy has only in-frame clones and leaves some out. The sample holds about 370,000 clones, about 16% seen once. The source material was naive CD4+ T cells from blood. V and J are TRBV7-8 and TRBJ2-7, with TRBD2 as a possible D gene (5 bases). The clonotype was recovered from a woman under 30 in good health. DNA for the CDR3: TGTGCCAGCAGCCGATCGACGGGGTACGAGCAGTACTTC. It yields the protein CASSRSTGYEQYF.